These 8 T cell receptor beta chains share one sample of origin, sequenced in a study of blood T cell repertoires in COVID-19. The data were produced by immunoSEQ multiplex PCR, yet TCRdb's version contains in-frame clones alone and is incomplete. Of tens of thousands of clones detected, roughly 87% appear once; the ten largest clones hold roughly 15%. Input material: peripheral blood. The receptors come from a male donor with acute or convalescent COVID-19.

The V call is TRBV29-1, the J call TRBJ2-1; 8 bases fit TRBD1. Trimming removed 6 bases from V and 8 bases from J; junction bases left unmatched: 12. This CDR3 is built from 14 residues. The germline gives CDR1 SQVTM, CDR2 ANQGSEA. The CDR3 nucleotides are TGCAGCGTCGAATTGACAGGGGCGCAGGATGAGCAGTTCTTC. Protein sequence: CSVELTGAQDEQFF.

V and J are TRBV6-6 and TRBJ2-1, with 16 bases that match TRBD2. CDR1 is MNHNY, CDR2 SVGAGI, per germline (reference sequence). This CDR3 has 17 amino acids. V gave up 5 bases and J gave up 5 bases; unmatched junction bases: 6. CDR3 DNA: TGTGCCAGCAGTCCTGGGACTAGCGGGGGGGCAGACAATGAGCAGTTCTTC. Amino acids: CASSPGTSGGADNEQFF.

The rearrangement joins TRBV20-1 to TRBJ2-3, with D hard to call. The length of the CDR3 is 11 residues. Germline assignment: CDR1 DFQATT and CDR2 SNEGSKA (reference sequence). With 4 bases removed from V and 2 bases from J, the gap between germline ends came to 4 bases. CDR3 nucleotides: TGCAGTGCTACCTCCACAGATACGCAGTATTTT. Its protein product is CSATSTDTQYF.

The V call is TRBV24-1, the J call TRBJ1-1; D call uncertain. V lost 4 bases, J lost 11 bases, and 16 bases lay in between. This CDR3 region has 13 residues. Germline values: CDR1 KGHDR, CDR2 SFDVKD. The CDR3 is CATSEERSAAAFF. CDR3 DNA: TGTGCCACCAGTGAAGAAAGGAGTGCTGCGGCTTTCTTT.

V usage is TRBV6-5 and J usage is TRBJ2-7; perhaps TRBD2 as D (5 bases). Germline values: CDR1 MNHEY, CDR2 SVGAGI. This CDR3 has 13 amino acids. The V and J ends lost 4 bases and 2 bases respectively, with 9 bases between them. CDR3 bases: TGTGCCAGCAGTTCTACCGGGACCTACGAGCAGTACTTC. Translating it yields CASSSTGTYEQYF.

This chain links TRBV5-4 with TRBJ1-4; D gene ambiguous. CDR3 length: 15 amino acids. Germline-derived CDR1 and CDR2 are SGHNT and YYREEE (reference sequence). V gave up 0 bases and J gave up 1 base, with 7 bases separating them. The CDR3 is CASSLAAGTNEKLFF. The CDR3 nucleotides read TGTGCCAGCAGCTTGGCGGCGGGAACTAATGAAAAACTGTTTTTT.

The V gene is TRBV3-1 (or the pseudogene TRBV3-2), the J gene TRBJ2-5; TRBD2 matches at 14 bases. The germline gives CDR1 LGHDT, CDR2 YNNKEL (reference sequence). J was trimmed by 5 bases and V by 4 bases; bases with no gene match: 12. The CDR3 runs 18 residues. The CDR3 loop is CASSLIGGLAGGGETQYF. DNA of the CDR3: TGTGCCAGCAGCCTGATAGGAGGACTAGCGGGGGGTGGGGAGACCCAGTACTTC.

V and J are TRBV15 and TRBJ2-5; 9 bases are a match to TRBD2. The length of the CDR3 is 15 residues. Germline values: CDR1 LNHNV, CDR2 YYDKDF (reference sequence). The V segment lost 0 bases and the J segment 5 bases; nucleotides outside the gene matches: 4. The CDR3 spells CATSRDRLAGETQYF. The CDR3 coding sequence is TGTGCCACCAGCAGAGATCGGCTAGCGGGGGAGACCCAGTACTTC.